Each of the 13 T cell receptor beta chains below was sequenced from the same sample in a study of cytomegalovirus exposure and HLA in healthy donors. The PCR had 60 Vbeta and 13 Jbeta primers. The repertoire was sequenced with immunoSEQ multiplex PCR; TCRdb's copy has only in-frame clones and lacks some. The sample carries 120,000 to 150,000 clones, around three quarters recorded once. Sequencing used PBMCs. These receptors all stem from a man between 35 and 55 years old in good health and CMV-seronegative.

The chain links TRBV19 to TRBJ2-7; 7 nucleotides line up with TRBD1. CDR3 size: 14 residues. The junction had 7 bases not matched to a gene; V was cut back by 6 bases and J by 2 bases. Germline V lookup: CDR1 LNHDA, CDR2 SQIVND (reference sequence). CDR3 bases: TGTGCCAGTAGCCTCCGGGACAGTCCCTACGAGCAGTACTTC. Its translation: CASSLRDSPYEQYF.

Details on this clone: At the DNA level, this CDR3 is encoded by other sequences in the same sample as well. The genes are TRBV28 and TRBJ2-7; no reliable D call. The CDR3 is 15 amino acids. V was cut by 6 bases and J by 0 bases, with 15 bases left in between. Germline V lookup: CDR1 MDHEN, CDR2 SYDVKM. The CDR3: CASRRTNESSYEQYF. Here the CDR3 DNA reads TGTGCCAGCAGGAGAACCAACGAGAGCTCCTACGAGCAGTACTTC.

V gene TRBV11-2 combines with J gene TRBJ2-5; 13 bases line up with TRBD2. From germline, CDR1 is SGHAT and CDR2 FQNNGV. The CDR3 runs to 16 residues. V lost 5 bases to trimming and J lost 0 bases; unmatched junction nucleotides: 3. The CDR3: CASSRGTSGDQETQYF. The CDR3 DNA sequence: TGTGCCAGCAGCCGAGGGACTAGCGGGGACCAAGAGACCCAGTACTTC. Using reference TRBV11-2 and TRBJ2-5 for the parts outside the CDR3, the full variable domain is EAGVAQSPRYKIIEKRQSVAFWCNPISGHATLYWYQQILGQGPKLLIQFQNNGVVDDSQLPKDRFSAERLKGVDSTLKIQPAKLEDSAVYLCASSRGTSGDQETQYFGPGTRLLVL.

The chain links TRBV27 to TRBJ1-6; 9 nucleotides match TRBD1. Germline V gives CDR1 MNHEY, CDR2 SMNVEV (reference sequence). The V segment lost 8 bases and the J segment 10 bases; nucleotides outside the gene matches: 9. The CDR3 is 14 residues long. CDR3 DNA sequence: TGTGCCAGCGGTTGGACAGGGGTATTGTCACCCCTCCACTTT. The encoded protein is CASGWTGVLSPLHF.

The V gene is TRBV5-6, the J gene TRBJ2-1; D might be TRBD2 (6 bases). The CDR3 sequence is 14 residues long. The germline V gene encodes CDR1 SGHDT and CDR2 YYEEEE. The V and J ends lost 0 bases and 8 bases respectively, with 12 bases between them. CDR3 in amino acids: CASSLDGSRHEQFF. The CDR3 coding sequence is TGTGCCAGCAGCTTGGACGGGAGCAGGCATGAGCAGTTCTTC.

This chain links TRBV4-1 with TRBJ2-5; the D is unclear. The V gene lost 4 bases and the J gene lost 1 base, with 7 bases spanning the gap. Germline CDR1 and CDR2: MGHRA and YSYEKL. CDR3 length: 13 amino acids. The DNA of the CDR3 is TGCGCCAGCAGCCCGCGAATCCAAGAGACCCAGTACTTC. This sequence encodes CASSPRIQETQYF.

With respect to this clone: At one end, the junction sequence differs from germline, possibly due to a read error. This rearrangement joins TRBV7-2 to TRBJ2-1; D gene uncertain. Looked up from germline, CDR1 is SGHTA and CDR2 is FQGNSA. The CDR3 is 13 amino acids. DNA for the CDR3: TGTGCCAGCAGCTTAGCGGCCCGGCGGAGTGGAATCTTC. It yields the protein CASSLAARRSGIF.

The chain links TRBV4-1 to TRBJ1-5; TRBD1 matches 9 bases. Germline CDR1 is MGHRA and CDR2 is YSYEKL. The J segment lost 9 bases and the V segment lost 3 bases, leaving 6 bases of the junction unmatched. The CDR3 is 14 amino acids. The CDR3 reads CASSQRTGVPPQHF. Here the CDR3 DNA reads TGCGCCAGCAGCCAGAGGACAGGGGTGCCGCCCCAGCATTTT.

There are a few counts of this clone. One junction end does not reproduce the germline sequence, and a read error may be involved. The V and J genes are TRBV7-9 and TRBJ2-2; D may be TRBD1 (6 bases). CDR3 length: 16 residues. Germline-derived CDR1 and CDR2 are SEHNR and FQNEAQ (reference sequence). As DNA, the CDR3 is TGTTCCAGCAGCTTAGGCAGGGGTATTAACACCGGGGAGCTGTTTTTT. Protein sequence: CSSSLGRGINTGELFF.

The chain couples TRBV7-2 to TRBJ1-1, with 8 bases matching TRBD1. This CDR3 is built from 13 residues. V was pared by 4 bases and J by 7 bases, with 5 bases of the junction left unmatched. In germline, CDR1 is SGHTA, CDR2 FQGNSA. The CDR3 coding sequence is TGTGCCAGCAGCTCACAGGGGGGTAGTGAAGCTTTCTTT. Translating gives CASSSQGGSEAFF. Full variable domain (rest looked up from reference TRBV7-2 and TRBJ1-1): GAGVSQSPSNKVTEKGKDVELRCDPISGHTALYWYRQSLGQGLEFLIYFQGNSAPDKSGLPSDRFSAERTGGSVSTLTIQRTQQEDSAVYLCASSSQGGSEAFFGQGTRLTVV.

The chain is built from TRBV4-3 and TRBJ2-2; 12 nucleotides align to TRBD1. The CDR3 is made up of 18 amino acids. J was trimmed by 7 bases and V by 0 bases; bases with no gene match: 9. Germline loops: CDR1 LGHNA, CDR2 YSLEER. CDR3 nucleotide sequence: TGCGCCAGCAGCCAAGATATTGGGACAGGGGGCTATCACGGGGAGCTGTTTTTT. Amino acid sequence: CASSQDIGTGGYHGELFF.

The genes are TRBV4-1 and TRBJ2-5; the D gene is possibly TRBD1 (6 bases). Deletions cut 2 bases from V and 4 bases from J, with 14 bases between. This CDR3 contains 15 residues. Germline V gives CDR1 MGHRA, CDR2 YSYEKL. The CDR3 reads CASSQQGYVGETQYF. CDR3 DNA sequence: TGCGCCAGCAGCCAACAGGGGTATGTTGGAGAGACCCAGTACTTC.

This rearrangement joins TRBV10-3 to TRBJ1-3; 7 nucleotides agree with TRBD1. V dropped 6 bases and J dropped 4; count of bases not matched to a gene: 0. This CDR3 comprises 12 residues. CDR1 is ENHRY, CDR2 SYGVKD, per germline. CDR3: CAIRDRGNTIYF. CDR3 sequence (DNA): TGTGCCATCAGGGACAGGGGAAACACCATATATTTT.